This TCR beta chain was recorded in a study of cytomegalovirus exposure and HLA in healthy donors. Per germline, CDR1 MNHEY and CDR2 SVGAGI. Losses at the gene ends were 7 bases for V and 5 bases for J; bases not matched to a gene: 11. The CDR3 totals 15 residues. All donors participated as healthy donors of bone marrow. The PCR ran on 60 Vbeta and 13 Jbeta primers. Measured with immunoSEQ multiplex PCR; TCRdb has only the in-frame clones, and not every one. The sample contains under 200,000 clones, about 81% of which appear only once. The sequencing input was PBMCs. The V gene is TRBV6-5, the J gene TRBJ2-5, with 9 bases that match TRBD1. This clonotype originated in a woman younger than 30 in good health and CMV-seropositive. The CDR3 reads CASTSDRGFEETQYF. Here the CDR3 DNA reads TGTGCCAGCACTTCAGACAGGGGGTTTGAGGAGACCCAGTACTTC.